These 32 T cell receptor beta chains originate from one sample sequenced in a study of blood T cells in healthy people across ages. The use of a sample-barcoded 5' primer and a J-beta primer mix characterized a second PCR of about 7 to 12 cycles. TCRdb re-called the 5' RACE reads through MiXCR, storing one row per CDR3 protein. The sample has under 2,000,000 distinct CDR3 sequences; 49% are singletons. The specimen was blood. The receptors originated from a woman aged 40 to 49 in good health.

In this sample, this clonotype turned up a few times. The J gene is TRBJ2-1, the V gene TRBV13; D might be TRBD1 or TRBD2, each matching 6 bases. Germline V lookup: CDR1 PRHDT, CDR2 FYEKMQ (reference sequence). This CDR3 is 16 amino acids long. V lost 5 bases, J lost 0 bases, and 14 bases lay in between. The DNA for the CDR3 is TGTGCCAGCAGCAGAGAAGGGGGGCCCTCCTACAATGAGCAGTTCTTC. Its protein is CASSREGGPSYNEQFF.

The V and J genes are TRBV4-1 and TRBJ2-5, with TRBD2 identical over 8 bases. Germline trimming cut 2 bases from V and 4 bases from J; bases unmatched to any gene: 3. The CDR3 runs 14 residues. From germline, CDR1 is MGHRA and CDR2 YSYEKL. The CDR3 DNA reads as TGCGCCAGCAGCCAAATGAGCGGGGGAGAGACCCAGTACTTC. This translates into CASSQMSGGETQYF.

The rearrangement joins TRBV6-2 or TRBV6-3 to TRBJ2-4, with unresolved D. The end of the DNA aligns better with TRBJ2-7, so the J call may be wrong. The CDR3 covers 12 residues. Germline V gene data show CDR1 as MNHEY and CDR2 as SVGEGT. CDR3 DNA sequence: TGTGCCACCTCGAGCAATTACTACGAGCAGTACTTC. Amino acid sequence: CATSSNYYEQYF.

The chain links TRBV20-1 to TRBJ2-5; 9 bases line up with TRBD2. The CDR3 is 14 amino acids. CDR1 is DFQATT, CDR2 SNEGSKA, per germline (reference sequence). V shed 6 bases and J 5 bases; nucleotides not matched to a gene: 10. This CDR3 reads CSATLAGQRETQYF. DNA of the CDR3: TGCAGTGCCACACTAGCGGGCCAGAGGGAGACCCAGTACTTC.

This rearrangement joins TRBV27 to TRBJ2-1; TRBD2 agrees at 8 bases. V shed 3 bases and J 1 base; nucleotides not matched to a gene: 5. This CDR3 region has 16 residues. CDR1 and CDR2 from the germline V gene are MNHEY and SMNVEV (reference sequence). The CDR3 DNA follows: TGTGCCAGCAGTTTTCAAGCGGGGGCTTCCTACAATGAGCAGTTCTTC. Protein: CASSFQAGASYNEQFF.

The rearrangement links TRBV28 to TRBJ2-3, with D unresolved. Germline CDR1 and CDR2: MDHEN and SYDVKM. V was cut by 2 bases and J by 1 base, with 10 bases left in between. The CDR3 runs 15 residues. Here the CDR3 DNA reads TGTGCCAGCAGTTTAAGTGTTTTTGGCACAGATACGCAGTATTTT. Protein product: CASSLSVFGTDTQYF.

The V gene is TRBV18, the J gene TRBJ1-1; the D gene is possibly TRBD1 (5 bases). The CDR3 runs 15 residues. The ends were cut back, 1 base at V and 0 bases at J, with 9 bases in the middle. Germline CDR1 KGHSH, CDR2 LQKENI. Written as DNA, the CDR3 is TGTGCCAGCTCACCACTTGAGACAGTGAACACTGAAGCTTTCTTT. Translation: CASSPLETVNTEAFF.

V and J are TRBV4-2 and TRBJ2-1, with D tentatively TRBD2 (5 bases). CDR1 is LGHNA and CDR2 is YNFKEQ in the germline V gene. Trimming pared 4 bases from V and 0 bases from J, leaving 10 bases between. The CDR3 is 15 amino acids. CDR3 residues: CASSRGSDSYNEQFF. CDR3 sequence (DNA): TGTGCCAGCAGCCGAGGTAGCGACTCCTACAATGAGCAGTTCTTC.

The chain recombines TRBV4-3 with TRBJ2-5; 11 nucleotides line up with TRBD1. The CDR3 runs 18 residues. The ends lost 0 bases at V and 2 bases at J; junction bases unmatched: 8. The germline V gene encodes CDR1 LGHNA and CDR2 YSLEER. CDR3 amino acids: CASSQESRGQGGQETQYF. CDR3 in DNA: TGCGCCAGCAGCCAAGAATCGCGGGGACAGGGGGGACAAGAGACCCAGTACTTC.

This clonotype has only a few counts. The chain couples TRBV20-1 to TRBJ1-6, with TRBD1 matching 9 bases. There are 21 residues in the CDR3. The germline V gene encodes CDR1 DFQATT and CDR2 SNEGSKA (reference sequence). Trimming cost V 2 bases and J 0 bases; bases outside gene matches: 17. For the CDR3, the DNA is TGCAGTGCTAGAAAAGAGGACAGGGGCACCTCCAGGAGCTCCTATAATTCACCCCTCCACTTT. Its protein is CSARKEDRGTSRSSYNSPLHF.

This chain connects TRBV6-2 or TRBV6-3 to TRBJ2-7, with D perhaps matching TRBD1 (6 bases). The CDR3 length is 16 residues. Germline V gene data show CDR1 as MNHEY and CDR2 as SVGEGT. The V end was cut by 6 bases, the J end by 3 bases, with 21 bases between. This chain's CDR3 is CASRIHRGIVFYEQYF. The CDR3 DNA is TGTGCCAGCAGAATCCATAGGGGGATTGTTTTCTACGAGCAGTACTTC.

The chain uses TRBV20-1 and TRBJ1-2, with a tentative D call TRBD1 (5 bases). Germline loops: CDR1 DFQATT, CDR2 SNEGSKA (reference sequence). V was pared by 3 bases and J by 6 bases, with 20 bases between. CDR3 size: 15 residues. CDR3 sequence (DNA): TGCAGTGCTAGGTCGGTTTTTGCAGGGCGTGATGGCTACACCTTC. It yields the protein CSARSVFAGRDGYTF.

For the CDR3, the DNA is TGTGCCAGCAGCTCCGCCCGGGACTTCGGCCCCTATGAGCAGTACTTC. It specifies CASSSARDFGPYEQYF. V usage is TRBV11-2 and J usage is TRBJ2-5, with D tentatively TRBD2 (6 bases). Germline V CDR1 and CDR2: SGHAT, FQNNGV. The length of the CDR3 is 16 residues. Trimming pared 4 bases from V and 11 bases from J, leaving 26 bases between.

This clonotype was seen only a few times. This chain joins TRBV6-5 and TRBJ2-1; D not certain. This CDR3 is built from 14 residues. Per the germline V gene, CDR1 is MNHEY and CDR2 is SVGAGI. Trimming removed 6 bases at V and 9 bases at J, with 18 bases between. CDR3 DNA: TGTGCCAGCAGGGAAATAGGGTCATCCGGTGAGCAGTTCTTC. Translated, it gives CASREIGSSGEQFF.

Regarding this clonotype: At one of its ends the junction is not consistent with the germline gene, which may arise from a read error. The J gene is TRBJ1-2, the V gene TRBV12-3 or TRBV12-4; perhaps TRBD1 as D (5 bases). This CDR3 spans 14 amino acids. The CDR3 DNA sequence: TGTGCCAGCAGTTTAGCGTTAGGGACCTATGGCCACACCTTC. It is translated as CASSLALGTYGHTF.

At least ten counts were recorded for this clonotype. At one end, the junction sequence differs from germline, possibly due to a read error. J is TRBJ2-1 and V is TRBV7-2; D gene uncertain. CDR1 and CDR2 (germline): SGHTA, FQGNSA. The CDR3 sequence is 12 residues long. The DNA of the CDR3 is TGCGCCAGCAGCCCGGACTACAATGAGCAGTTCTTC. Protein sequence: CASSPDYNEQFF.

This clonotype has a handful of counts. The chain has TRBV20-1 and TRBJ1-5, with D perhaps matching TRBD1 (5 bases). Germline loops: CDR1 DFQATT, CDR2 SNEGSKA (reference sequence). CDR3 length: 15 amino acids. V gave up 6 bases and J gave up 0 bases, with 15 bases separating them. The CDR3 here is CSARETGVSNQPQHF. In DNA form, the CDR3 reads TGCAGTGCCCGCGAAACAGGTGTTAGCAATCAGCCCCAGCATTTT.

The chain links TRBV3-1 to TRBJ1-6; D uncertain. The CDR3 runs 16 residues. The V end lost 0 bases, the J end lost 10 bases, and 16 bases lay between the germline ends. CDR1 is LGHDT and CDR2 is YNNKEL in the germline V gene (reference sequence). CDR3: CASSQDLPGSGSPLHF. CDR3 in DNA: TGTGCCAGCAGCCAAGATCTTCCTGGGTCGGGGTCACCCCTCCACTTT. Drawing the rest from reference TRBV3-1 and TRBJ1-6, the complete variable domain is DTAVSQTPKYLVTQMGNDKSIKCEQNLGHDTMYWYKQDSKKFLKIMFSYNNKELIINETVPNRFSPKSPDKAHLNLHINSLELGDSAVYFCASSQDLPGSGSPLHFGNGTRLTVT.

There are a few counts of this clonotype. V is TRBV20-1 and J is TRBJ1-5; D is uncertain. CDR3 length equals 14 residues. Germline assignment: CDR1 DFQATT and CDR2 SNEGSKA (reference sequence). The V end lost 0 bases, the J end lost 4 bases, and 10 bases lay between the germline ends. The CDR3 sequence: CSARDGWGNQPQHF. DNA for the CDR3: TGCAGTGCTAGAGATGGGTGGGGTAATCAGCCCCAGCATTTT.

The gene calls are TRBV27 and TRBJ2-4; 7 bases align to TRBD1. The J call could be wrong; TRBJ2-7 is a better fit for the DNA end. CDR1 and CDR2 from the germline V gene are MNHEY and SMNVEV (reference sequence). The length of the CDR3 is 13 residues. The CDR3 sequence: CATRRGGSHEQYF. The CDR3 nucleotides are TGTGCCACGAGGAGAGGGGGCAGTCACGAGCAGTACTTC.

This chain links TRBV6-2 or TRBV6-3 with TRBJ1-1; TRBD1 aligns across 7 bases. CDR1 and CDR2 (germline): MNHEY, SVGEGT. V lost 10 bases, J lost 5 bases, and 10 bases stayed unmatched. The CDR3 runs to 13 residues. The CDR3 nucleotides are TGTGCCACGGGGGAGGGACAGCATACTGAAGCTTTCTTT. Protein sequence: CATGEGQHTEAFF.

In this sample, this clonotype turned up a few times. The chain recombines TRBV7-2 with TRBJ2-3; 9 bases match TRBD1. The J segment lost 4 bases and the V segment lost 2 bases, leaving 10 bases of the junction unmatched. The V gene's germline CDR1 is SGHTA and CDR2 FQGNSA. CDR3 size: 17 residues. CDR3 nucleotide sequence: TGTGCCAGCAGCTTAAAAACAGGGGGCTCCAACCCAGATACGCAGTATTTT. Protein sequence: CASSLKTGGSNPDTQYF.

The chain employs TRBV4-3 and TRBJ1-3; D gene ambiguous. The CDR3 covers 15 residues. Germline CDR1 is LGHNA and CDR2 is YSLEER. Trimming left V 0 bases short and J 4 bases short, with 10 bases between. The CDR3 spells CASSQDRELGNTIYF. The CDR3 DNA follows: TGCGCCAGCAGCCAAGATCGGGAGTTGGGAAACACCATATATTTT.

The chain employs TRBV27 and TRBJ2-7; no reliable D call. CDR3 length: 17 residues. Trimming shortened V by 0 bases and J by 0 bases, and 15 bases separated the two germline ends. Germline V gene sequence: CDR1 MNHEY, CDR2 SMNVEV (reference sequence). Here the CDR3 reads CASSLSFKNSPSYEQYF. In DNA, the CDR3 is TGTGCCAGCAGTTTATCCTTCAAGAACAGTCCCTCCTACGAGCAGTACTTC.

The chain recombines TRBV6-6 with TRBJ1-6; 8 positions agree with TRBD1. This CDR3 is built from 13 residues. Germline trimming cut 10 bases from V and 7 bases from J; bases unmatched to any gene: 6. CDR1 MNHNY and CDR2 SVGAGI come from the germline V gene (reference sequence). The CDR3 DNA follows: TGTGCCATCCGGGACAGGCCGAATTCACCCCTCCACTTT. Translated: CAIRDRPNSPLHF.

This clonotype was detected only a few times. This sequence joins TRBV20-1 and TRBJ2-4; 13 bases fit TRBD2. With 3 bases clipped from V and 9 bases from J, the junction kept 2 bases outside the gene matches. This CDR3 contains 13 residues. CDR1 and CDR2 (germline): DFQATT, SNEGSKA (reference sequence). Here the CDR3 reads CSARGLAGTIQYF. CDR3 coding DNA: TGCAGTGCTAGGGGACTAGCGGGGACCATTCAGTACTTC.

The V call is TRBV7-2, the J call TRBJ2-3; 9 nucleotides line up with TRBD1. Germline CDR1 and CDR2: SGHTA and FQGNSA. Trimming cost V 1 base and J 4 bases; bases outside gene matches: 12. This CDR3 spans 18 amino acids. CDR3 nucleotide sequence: TGTGCCAGCAGCTTAGAACAACAGGGGGCGATTGGGGCAGATACGCAGTATTTT. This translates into CASSLEQQGAIGADTQYF.

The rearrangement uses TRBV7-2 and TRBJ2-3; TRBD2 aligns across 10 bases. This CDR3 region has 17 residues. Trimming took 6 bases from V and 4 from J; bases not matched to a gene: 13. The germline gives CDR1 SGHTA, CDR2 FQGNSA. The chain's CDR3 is CASSFSASGGGADTQYF. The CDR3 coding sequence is TGTGCCAGCAGTTTCTCTGCTAGCGGGGGTGGTGCAGATACGCAGTATTTT.

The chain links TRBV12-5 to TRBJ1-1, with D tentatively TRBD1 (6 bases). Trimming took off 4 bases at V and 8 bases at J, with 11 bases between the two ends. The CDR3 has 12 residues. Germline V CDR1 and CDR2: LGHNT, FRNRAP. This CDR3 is CASGSRQEEAFF. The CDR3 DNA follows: TGTGCTAGTGGTTCCCGACAGGAAGAAGCTTTCTTT.

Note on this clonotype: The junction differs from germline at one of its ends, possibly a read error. The CDR3 here is CASGLGRGGETQYF. The CDR3 nucleotides are TGTGCCAGCGGCTTAGGACGGGGAGGCGAGACCCAGTACTTC. V and J are TRBV7-6 and TRBJ2-7; the D gene is possibly TRBD2 (6 bases). The J call may not be correct, given that the DNA end is closer to TRBJ2-5. Germline CDR1 reads SGHVS; CDR2 reads FNYEAQ. This CDR3 comprises 14 residues.

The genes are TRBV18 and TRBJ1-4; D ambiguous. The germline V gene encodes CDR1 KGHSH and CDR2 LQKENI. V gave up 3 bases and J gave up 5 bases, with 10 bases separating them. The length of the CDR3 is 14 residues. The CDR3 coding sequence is TGTGCCAGCTCACCCGCGGACTGGAATGAAAAACTGTTTTTT. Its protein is CASSPADWNEKLFF.

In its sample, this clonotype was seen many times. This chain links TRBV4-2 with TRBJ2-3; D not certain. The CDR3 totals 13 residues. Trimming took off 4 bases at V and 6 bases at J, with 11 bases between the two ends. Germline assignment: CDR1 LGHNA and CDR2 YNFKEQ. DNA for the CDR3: TGTGCCAGCAGCCCACCCGTCGGGGATACGCAGTATTTT. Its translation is CASSPPVGDTQYF.